This TCR beta chain derives from a study of beta chain features in type 1 diabetes (dated by TCRdb to between 2017 and 2018). The study in broad terms: Mean age, gender distribution, total cell number and subset yield were not different between patients and healthy donors. Regulatory and stem cell-like memory subsets were isolated from only 8 patients and roughly eight healthy donors, whereas naive and central memory subsets came from all 28 donors. A total of some 110 million sorted cells were examined across all samples, and the number of cells per subset was strongly correlated with RNA yield. In the study, TCRB repertoires of sorted circulating CD4+ T cell subsets from recently diagnosed type 1 diabetes patients were compared with those of matched healthy donors. General study outcomes and caveats: At VDJ recombination sites, type 1 diabetes patients had fewer insertions and more deleted nucleotides, which implies abnormalities in thymic rearrangement. Because cDNA rather than genomic DNA was sequenced, highly expressing activated cells could have been over-represented, although no difference in activation and CD3 levels was found between groups. Only small numbers of individuals were included in the HLA sub-analyses, which left unresolved whether HLA type had any influence on TCRB rearrangement. Shorter templates might have been favored by PCR, but patient and control samples were amplified and corrected together, so both groups would have been affected equally by any skew. The naive, central memory and regulatory TCRB repertoires appeared to resemble one another more closely among patients than among healthy donors. A moderate but significant shortening of TCRB CDR3 length was observed in type 1 diabetes patients in all four CD4+ subsets.

The entire amount of isolated RNA was reverse transcribed using the High Capacity cDNA Reverse Transcription Kit, so the sequenced TCRB transcripts were expressed ones. Deep immunoSEQ sequencing was performed on naive, central memory and regulatory T cell samples, with an average of roughly 3.6 million total reads per sample. Sorted cells were lysed in RLT buffer and RNA was extracted with DNase-treated RNeasy Micro or Mini kits, depending on cell number. Each cell subset was processed on its own to prevent cross-contamination, while patient and healthy donor samples were processed together. The immunoSEQ multiplex PCR was used to amplify TCRB sequences from cDNA, generating 87-bp fragments that spanned the CDR3 region. The amplicons were sequenced using the Illumina HiSeq platform. Per the authors' processing: PCR bias was corrected computationally using synthetic template baselines, and reads within Hamming distance 2 were collapsed, with unmergeable singletons discarded. Reads were aligned against IMGT to assign V, D and J genes, CDR3 length and insertions or deletions at six rearrangement sites. Clonotype counts were normalized to sorted cell number within each subset before computing true diversity and Gini coefficients with the tcR R package. Repertoire sharing was quantified using the overlap coefficient calculated on TCRB nucleotide sequences. As a proxy for the pre-selection repertoire, out-of-frame TCRB sequences from naive cells were analyzed. The table comes from immuneACCESS by way of TCRdb, which keeps in-frame sequences with V and J called. Part of the clones is missing from these tables; in studies checked, under half for an unresolved V gene and the rest for unknown reasons. That table supplies the V and J calls and clone size; D and trimming were determined from the DNA. For this sample there are about 930,000 clones; under 20% appear just once. About 0.02% of the sample goes to the ten largest clones.

Trimming removed 5 bases from V and 8 bases from J, leaving 18 bases between the germline ends. CDR1 and CDR2 were assigned from the germline V gene (reference sequence) as SEHNR and FQNEAQ. Including cysteine and phenylalanine, the CDR3 has 15 amino acids. This entry keeps only the CDR3 DNA: 45 bases, framed from base 1. From each donor, a single peripheral blood sample of around 0.12 L on average was drawn into heparinised tubes. A BD FACSAria II and a panel including CD45RO, CCR7, CD25, CD127, CD95 and CD27 were used to sort naive, central memory, regulatory and stem cell-like memory CD4+ T cells. Purity was above 95% for every sorted population. PBMCs were separated immediately by Lymphoprep density gradient centrifugation and were stained directly, without being cultured. So that batch effects would be minimized, each experiment stained and sorted samples in pairs, pairing one healthy donor with one patient.

This clone was observed a few times. Its antigen is unknown. The input lacks base qualities; no much larger clone sits a single base away. The V gene is TRBV7-9 and the J gene is TRBJ2-2; the D gene cannot be resolved reliably. Material: naive CD4+ T cells from blood. Taken with the paper, the label for cell subset or site translates to: true naive CD4+ T cells. The receptor was derived from a woman between 18 and 30 years old in good health. The DNA reads TGTGCCAGCAGCAATATAGCTTGGAGTTGGGGGGAGCTGTTTTTT. It translates as CASSNIAWSWGELFF.